These T cell receptor beta chains were read from a single sample in a study of beta chain features in type 1 diabetes. Generated by immunoSEQ multiplex PCR, the TCRdb table keeps only in-frame clones and is missing some. The data hold some 190,000 clones, with roughly 7.1% observed a single time. Sequencing was performed on central memory CD4+ T cells from blood. The receptor source for this set is a woman in her thirties or forties with type 1 diabetes. Each CDR3 is given with its conserved first and last residue. D genes are given only for firm matches. Where a row states a size, it is once, few, many or the class of an expanded clone; other rows omit it.

D gene: .; V gene: TRBV11-3; J gene: TRBJ2-4; clone size: few; CDR3 DNA: TGTGCCAGCAGCCTAGACCGGAAAAACATTCAGTACTTC; CDR3 protein: CASSLDRKNIQYF
D gene: .; V gene: TRBV9; J gene: TRBJ2-4; clone size: many; CDR3 DNA: TGTGCCAGCAGCGCCCAGGGTTATGACATTCAGTACTTC; CDR3 protein: CASSAQGYDIQYF
D gene: .; V gene: TRBV4-1; J gene: TRBJ2-3; clone size: .; CDR3 DNA: TGCGCCAGCAGCCAGGGCGGGGTGGGTACGCAGTATTTT; CDR3 protein: CASSQGGVGTQYF
D gene: TRBD2; V gene: TRBV6-6; J gene: TRBJ2-5; clone size: few; CDR3 DNA: TGTGCCAGCAGTGAGACTAGCGGGGCGGGGGAGACCCAGTACTTC; CDR3 protein: CASSETSGAGETQYF
D gene: TRBD2; V gene: TRBV4-1; J gene: TRBJ2-3; clone size: .; CDR3 DNA: TGCGCCAGCACCATGAGCGGGGCTAGCACAGATACGCAGTATTTT; CDR3 protein: CASTMSGASTDTQYF
D gene: TRBD2; V gene: TRBV5-4; J gene: TRBJ2-7; clone size: .; CDR3 DNA: TGTGCCAGCAGCCCGCAGGTAACTAGCGGGGACGAGCAGTACTTC; CDR3 protein: CASSPQVTSGDEQYF
D gene: .; V gene: TRBV4-1; J gene: TRBJ1-6; clone size: few; CDR3 DNA: TGCGCCAGCAGCCAAGATGGATTACAGGGAGGGTATTCACCCCTCCACTTT; CDR3 protein: CASSQDGLQGGYSPLHF
D gene: TRBD2; V gene: TRBV28; J gene: TRBJ2-5; clone size: many; CDR3 DNA: TGTGCCACCCGTCCTAGCGGGAGTGCAGAGACCCAGTACTTC; CDR3 protein: CATRPSGSAETQYF
D gene: TRBD1; V gene: TRBV6-5; J gene: TRBJ2-7; clone size: few; CDR3 DNA: TGTGCCAGCAGTCCTGGGACAGGGTCCCACGAGCAGTACTTC; CDR3 protein: CASSPGTGSHEQYF
D gene: TRBD1; V gene: TRBV15; J gene: TRBJ1-1; clone size: .; CDR3 DNA: TGTGCCACCAGCACCTACTCCGGGACAGGAACTGAAGCTTTCTTT; CDR3 protein: CATSTYSGTGTEAFF
D gene: TRBD1; V gene: TRBV11-2; J gene: TRBJ1-5; clone size: few; CDR3 DNA: TGTGCCAGCAGCTCGGGACAGCGCAATCAGCCCCAGCATTTT; CDR3 protein: CASSSGQRNQPQHF
D gene: TRBD1; V gene: TRBV9; J gene: TRBJ2-2; clone size: .; CDR3 DNA: TGTGCCAGCAGCGCCGACAGGGTGACCGGGGAGCTGTTTTTT; CDR3 protein: CASSADRVTGELFF
D gene: TRBD1; V gene: TRBV18; J gene: TRBJ2-5; clone size: few; CDR3 DNA: TGTGCCAGCTCACCTAGGACAGGGAAGGTAGAAGAGACCCAGTACTTC; CDR3 protein: CASSPRTGKVEETQYF
D gene: TRBD1; V gene: TRBV15; J gene: TRBJ2-5; clone size: few; CDR3 DNA: TGTGCCACCAGCAGAGATGGACAGGGGGGAGAGACCCAGTACTTC; CDR3 protein: CATSRDGQGGETQYF
D gene: TRBD1; V gene: TRBV11-2; J gene: TRBJ2-1; clone size: .; CDR3 DNA: TGTGCCAGCAGCCAGACAGGGACAGGGGACAATGAGCAGTTCTTC; CDR3 protein: CASSQTGTGDNEQFF
D gene: .; V gene: TRBV18; J gene: TRBJ1-5; clone size: many; CDR3 DNA: TGTGCCAGCTCACCAATGCCAGGGGATCAGCCCCAGCATTTT; CDR3 protein: CASSPMPGDQPQHF
D gene: TRBD2; V gene: TRBV27; J gene: TRBJ2-3; clone size: .; CDR3 DNA: TGTGCCAGCAGTTTAACTAGCGGGGGCCCACCCCGTACGCAGTATTTT; CDR3 protein: CASSLTSGGPPRTQYF
D gene: TRBD1; V gene: TRBV19; J gene: TRBJ1-5; clone size: few; CDR3 DNA: TGTGCCAGTAGTATGTGGGGACAGGGGATTCAGCCCCAGCATTTT; CDR3 protein: CASSMWGQGIQPQHF
D gene: TRBD2; V gene: TRBV4-3; J gene: TRBJ2-5; clone size: .; CDR3 DNA: TGCGCCAGCAGCCAAGATCCAACTAGCGGGGGGCCTGTAGTTTGGGAGACCCAGTACTTC; CDR3 protein: CASSQDPTSGGPVVWETQYF
D gene: .; V gene: TRBV30; J gene: TRBJ1-1; clone size: many; CDR3 DNA: TGTGCCTTAGAGGGGGGGGGAACTGAAGCTTTCTTT; CDR3 protein: CALEGGGTEAFF
D gene: .; V gene: TRBV19; J gene: TRBJ2-1; clone size: few; CDR3 DNA: TGTGCCAGTAGGGAGGGGTCTAGCTCCTACAATGAGCAGTTCTTC; CDR3 protein: CASREGSSSYNEQFF
D gene: TRBD1; V gene: TRBV7-9; J gene: TRBJ1-1; clone size: .; CDR3 DNA: TGTGCCAGCACCCTGGGTCAGGGGGCGAACACTGAAGCTTTCTTT; CDR3 protein: CASTLGQGANTEAFF
D gene: TRBD2; V gene: TRBV5-4; J gene: TRBJ2-7; clone size: few; CDR3 DNA: TGTGCCAGCAGCTTATCTGGCGGGAGGAGCTCCTACGAGCAGTACTTC; CDR3 protein: CASSLSGGRSSYEQYF
D gene: .; V gene: TRBV2; J gene: TRBJ2-5; clone size: .; CDR3 DNA: TGTGCCAGCACATTCCAAGAGACCCAGTACTTC; CDR3 protein: CASTFQETQYF
D gene: TRBD1; V gene: TRBV29-1; J gene: TRBJ1-2; clone size: .; CDR3 DNA: TGCAGCTTGGGACAGGGGGAGTATGGCTACACCTTC; CDR3 protein: CSLGQGEYGYTF
D gene: .; V gene: TRBV7-2; J gene: TRBJ2-7; clone size: .; CDR3 DNA: TGTGCCAGCAGCCTCGGGACTTTCTACGAGCAGTACTTC; CDR3 protein: CASSLGTFYEQYF
D gene: TRBD1; V gene: TRBV28; J gene: TRBJ2-3; clone size: .; CDR3 DNA: TGTGCCAGCAGTTCGCCCTCGGGACAGGTGAATGGGGATACGCAGTATTTT; CDR3 protein: CASSSPSGQVNGDTQYF
D gene: TRBD1; V gene: TRBV7-8; J gene: TRBJ1-1; clone size: few; CDR3 DNA: TGTGCCAGCAGCTTAGTTAGTGGTGTAGGACAGGGAGTGACTGAAGCTTTCTTT; CDR3 protein: CASSLVSGVGQGVTEAFF
D gene: .; V gene: TRBV7-9; J gene: TRBJ1-5; clone size: .; CDR3 DNA: TGTGCCAGCAGCCACTTTGACGGGGGGAGCAATCAGCCCCAGCATTTT; CDR3 protein: CASSHFDGGSNQPQHF
D gene: TRBD2; V gene: TRBV27; J gene: TRBJ2-1; clone size: once; CDR3 DNA: TGTGCCAGCAGCCCCTCCGGGACTAGCGGGAGGGCCAGCTACAATGAGCAGTTCTTC; CDR3 protein: CASSPSGTSGRASYNEQFF